These T cell receptor beta chains were read from a single sample in a study. Using its own MiXCR run on the 5' RACE reads, TCRdb lists one record per CDR3 protein. Found here are some 8,000 distinct CDR3 sequences, around 56% of them singletons; the top ten hold about 5%. Sequences were obtained from memory CD4+ T cells sorted from a lymph node. The receptors stem from a female donor with breast cancer. The CDR3 runs from the conserved cysteine through the conserved F or W. Fields, in order: D gene, J gene, clone size, V gene, CDR3 protein, CDR3 DNA. D genes are given only for firm matches. Size is stated for part of the rows, as once, few or many counts, or as a class when the clone is expanded.

D gene: -
J gene: TRBJ2-1
clone size: few
V gene: TRBV25-1
CDR3 protein: CASSAVSGFSYNEQFF
CDR3 DNA: TGTGCCAGCAGTGCCGTGAGCGGGTTCTCCTACAATGAGCAGTTCTTC

D gene: -
J gene: TRBJ1-6
clone size: -
V gene: TRBV12-3/TRBV12-4
CDR3 protein: CASSLVGTGNSPLHF
CDR3 DNA: TGTGCCAGCAGTTTAGTCGGTACAGGGAACTCACCCCTCCACTTT

D gene: -
J gene: TRBJ1-5
clone size: -
V gene: TRBV20-1
CDR3 protein: CSAQGSGNQPQHF
CDR3 DNA: TGCAGCGCGCAGGGATCCGGCAATCAGCCCCAGCATTTT

D gene: -
J gene: TRBJ2-4
clone size: -
V gene: TRBV20-1
CDR3 protein: CSARDPGYNIQYF
CDR3 DNA: TGCAGTGCTAGAGATCCAGGGTATAACATTCAGTACTTC

D gene: -
J gene: TRBJ1-1
clone size: few
V gene: TRBV3-1
CDR3 protein: CASSPTTGSTEAFF
CDR3 DNA: TGTGCCAGCAGCCCAACGACGGGGAGCACTGAAGCTTTCTTT

D gene: TRBD1
J gene: TRBJ2-1
clone size: -
V gene: TRBV6-5
CDR3 protein: CASSAGTGPNEQFF
CDR3 DNA: TGTGCCAGCAGCGCCGGGACAGGGCCAAATGAGCAGTTCTTC

D gene: TRBD2
J gene: TRBJ2-3
clone size: -
V gene: TRBV4-2
CDR3 protein: CASSPSGGDTQYF
CDR3 DNA: TGTGCCAGCAGCCCTAGCGGGGGGGATACGCAGTATTTT

D gene: -
J gene: TRBJ2-3
clone size: -
V gene: TRBV20-1
CDR3 protein: CSATPGGDTQYF
CDR3 DNA: TGCAGTGCTACACCTGGCGGAGATACGCAGTATTTT

D gene: -
J gene: TRBJ2-3
clone size: -
V gene: TRBV20-1
CDR3 protein: CSAFTPGNTPDTQYF
CDR3 DNA: TGCAGTGCTTTCACCCCCGGGAACACGCCAGATACGCAGTATTTT

D gene: -
J gene: TRBJ1-1
clone size: -
V gene: TRBV12-3/TRBV12-4
CDR3 protein: CASSFRQNTEAFF
CDR3 DNA: TGTGCCAGCAGTTTTAGACAGAACACTGAAGCTTTCTTT

D gene: -
J gene: TRBJ1-4
clone size: -
V gene: TRBV9
CDR3 protein: CASSMDVNEKLFF
CDR3 DNA: TGTGCCAGCAGCATGGACGTAAATGAAAAACTGTTTTTT

D gene: -
J gene: TRBJ2-3
clone size: few
V gene: TRBV7-8
CDR3 protein: CASSLSHPTDTQYF
CDR3 DNA: TGTGCCAGCAGCTTATCACACCCCACAGATACGCAGTATTTT

D gene: TRBD2
J gene: TRBJ2-7
clone size: -
V gene: TRBV27
CDR3 protein: CASSSGTSALEQYF
CDR3 DNA: TGTGCCAGCAGTTCCGGGACTAGTGCCTTGGAGCAGTACTTC

D gene: -
J gene: TRBJ1-2
clone size: -
V gene: TRBV20-1
CDR3 protein: CSAWTDTNYGYTF
CDR3 DNA: TGCAGTGCGTGGACAGATACTAACTATGGCTACACCTTC

D gene: -
J gene: TRBJ2-1
clone size: -
V gene: TRBV5-4
CDR3 protein: CASSLRNEQFF
CDR3 DNA: TGTGCCAGCAGCTTGAGGAATGAGCAGTTCTTC

D gene: -
J gene: TRBJ1-5
clone size: -
V gene: TRBV27
CDR3 protein: CASSREGLYNQPQHF
CDR3 DNA: TGTGCCAGCAGCCGGGAGGGACTCTACAATCAGCCCCAGCATTTT